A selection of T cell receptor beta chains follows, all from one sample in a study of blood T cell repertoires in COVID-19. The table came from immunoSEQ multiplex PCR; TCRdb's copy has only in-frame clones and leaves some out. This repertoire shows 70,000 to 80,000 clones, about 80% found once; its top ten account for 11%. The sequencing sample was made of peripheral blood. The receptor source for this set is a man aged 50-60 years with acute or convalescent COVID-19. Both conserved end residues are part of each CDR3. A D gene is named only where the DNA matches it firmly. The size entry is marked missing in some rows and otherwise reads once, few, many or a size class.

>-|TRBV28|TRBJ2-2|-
TGTGCCAGCAGTTTTTCAGGATACACCGGGGAGCTGTTTTTT
CASSFSGYTGELFF
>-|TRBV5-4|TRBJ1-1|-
TGTGCCAGCAGAATTCCGGGAACGAACACTGAAGCTTTCTTT
CASRIPGTNTEAFF
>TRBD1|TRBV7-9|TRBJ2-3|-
TGTGCCAGCAGCTTCGGGACAGGCGGCACAGATACGCAGTATTTT
CASSFGTGGTDTQYF
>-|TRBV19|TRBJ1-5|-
TGTGCCAGTAGTATCTCGGTCCTCACAGGGCCTCAGCCCCAGCATTTT
CASSISVLTGPQPQHF
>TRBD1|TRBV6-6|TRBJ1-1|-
TGTGCCAGCAGTTGGCCGGGACAGGGTAAAGGAGAAGCTTTCTTT
CASSWPGQGKGEAFF
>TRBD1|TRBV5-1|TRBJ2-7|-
TGCGCCAGCAGTCGCACAGGGGGTCGGGGCGAGCAGTACTTC
CASSRTGGRGEQYF
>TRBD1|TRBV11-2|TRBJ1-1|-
TGTGCCAGCAGCCCCAGGGACAGGCTGAACACTGAAGCTTTCTTT
CASSPRDRLNTEAFF
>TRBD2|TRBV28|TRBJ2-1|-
TGTGCCGCCCGGCGGGAGAACACCTACAATGAGCAGTTCTTC
CAARRENTYNEQFF
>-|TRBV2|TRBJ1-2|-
TGTGCCAGCACCTTCCAGGCCAGGGCGGCCTATGGCTACACCTTC
CASTFQARAAYGYTF
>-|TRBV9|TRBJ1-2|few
TGTGCCAGCAGCCCGCGGGACCTTATCCCAATGGGGGATGGCTACACCTTC
CASSPRDLIPMGDGYTF
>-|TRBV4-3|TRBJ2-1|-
TGCGCCAGCAGCCAGGACTGGAGTGAGCAGTTCTTC
CASSQDWSEQFF
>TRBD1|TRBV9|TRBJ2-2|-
TGTGCCAGCAGACGGACAGGGAACACCGGGGAGCTGTTTTTT
CASRRTGNTGELFF
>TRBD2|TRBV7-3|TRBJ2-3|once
TGTGCCAGCAGCAGGGGACTAGCGGGGCTCACAGATACGCAGTATTTT
CASSRGLAGLTDTQYF
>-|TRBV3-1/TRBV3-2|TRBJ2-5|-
TGTGCCAGCAGCCTGGGCCTTCAAGAGACCCAGTACTTC
CASSLGLQETQYF
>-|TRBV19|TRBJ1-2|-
TGTGCCACCCTGCCCTCCCAGGGAATAGGTGGCTACACCTTC
CATLPSQGIGGYTF
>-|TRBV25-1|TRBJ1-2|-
TGTGCCAGCAGTGATGCGGCACGCCAGTCCTTC
CASSDAARQSF
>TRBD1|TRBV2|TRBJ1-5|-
TGTGCCAGCAACCCGACAGGGTATAGCAATCAGCCCCAGCATTTT
CASNPTGYSNQPQHF
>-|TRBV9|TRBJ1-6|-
TGTGCCAGCAGTCCGTATGCCGGGTTGAGGAATTCACCCCTCCACTTT
CASSPYAGLRNSPLHF
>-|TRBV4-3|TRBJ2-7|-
TGCGCCAGCAGCCAAGATCAGACGGGAAGCTACGAGCAGTACTTC
CASSQDQTGSYEQYF
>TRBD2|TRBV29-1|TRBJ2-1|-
TGCAGCGGTAGACTAGCGGGAGGTGAGCAGTTCTTC
CSGRLAGGEQFF
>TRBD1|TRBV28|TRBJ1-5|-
TGTGCCAGCAGTCCTCCGGACAGGGAGTATCAGCCCCAGCATTTT
CASSPPDREYQPQHF
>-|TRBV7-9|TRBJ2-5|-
TGTGCCAGCAGCCTAAAGGGGGAGACCCAGTACTTC
CASSLKGETQYF
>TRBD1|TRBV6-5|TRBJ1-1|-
TGTGCCAGCGGACAGGGGAAGAACACTGAAGCTTTCTTT
CASGQGKNTEAFF
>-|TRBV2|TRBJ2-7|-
TGTGCCAGCAGCCCCTCCGGTCGCGAGCAGTACTTC
CASSPSGREQYF